This T cell receptor (beta chain) was sequenced during a study of cytomegalovirus exposure and HLA in healthy donors. Overall study results and limits: In a later analysis, CMV-associated beta chains were mostly HLA-associated, it appeared.

PCR used 60 Vbeta primers and 13 Jbeta primers. Profiling relied on immunoSEQ multiplex PCR, and the TCRdb table lists in-frame clones only, not all of them. There are about 160,000 clones in the sample; 70% to 85% occur only once, and roughly 2.1% lies in the top ten. The germline V gene encodes CDR1 SGHRS and CDR2 YFSETQ. CDR3 size: 15 residues. With V trimmed by 0 bases and J by 5 bases, 6 bases remained unmatched. Worth noting for this clone: The antigen is not known.

The source material was PBMCs. The receptor comes from a man aged 50 or older in good health and CMV-seropositive. The chain links TRBV5-1 to TRBJ2-3, with 7 bases matching TRBD2. The chain's CDR3 is CASSLVLADQDTQYF. The CDR3, as DNA: TGCGCCAGCAGCTTGGTCCTAGCGGATCAAGATACGCAGTATTTT.